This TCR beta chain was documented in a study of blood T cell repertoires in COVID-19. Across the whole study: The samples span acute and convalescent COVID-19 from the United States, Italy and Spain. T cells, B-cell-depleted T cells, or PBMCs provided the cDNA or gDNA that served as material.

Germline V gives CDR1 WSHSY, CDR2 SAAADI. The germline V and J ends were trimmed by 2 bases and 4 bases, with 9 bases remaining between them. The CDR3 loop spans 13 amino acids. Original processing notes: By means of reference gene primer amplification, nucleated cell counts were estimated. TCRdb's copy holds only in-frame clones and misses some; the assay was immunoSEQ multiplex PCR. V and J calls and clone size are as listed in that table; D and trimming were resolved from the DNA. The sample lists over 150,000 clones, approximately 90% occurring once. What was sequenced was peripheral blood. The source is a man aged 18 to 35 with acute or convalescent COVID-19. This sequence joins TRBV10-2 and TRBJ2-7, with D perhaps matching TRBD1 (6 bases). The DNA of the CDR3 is TGCGCCAGCAGTGAGGGGGGCAGGTACGAGCAGTACTTC. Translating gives CASSEGGRYEQYF.